This is a list of T cell receptor beta chains from one sample in a study of neurological immune-mediated disorders. One entry per CDR3 protein results from TCRdb running MiXCR on the 5' RACE reads. Of under 70,000 distinct CDR3 sequences detected, 24% appear once; the ten largest clones hold about 4.3%. The sequencing sample was made of PBMCs. The receptors originated from a man aged 55 to 69 with HTLV-1-associated myelopathy (HAM/TSP). CDR3s include the opening cysteine and the closing phenylalanine or tryptophan. D genes are given only for firm matches. Expanded clones are given a class, and other clones once, few, many or no size at all.

>.|many|TRBJ2-7|TRBV7-9
TGTGCCAGCAGCTTAGGCCTACAGATTTACGAGCAGTACTTC
CASSLGLQIYEQYF
>.|many|TRBJ2-7|TRBV5-1
TGCGCCAGCAGCGAACTACCACGTGGGGACTACGAGCAGTACTTC
CASSELPRGDYEQYF
>TRBD2|.|TRBJ2-4|TRBV29-1
TGCAGCGTTGACGGACCTAGCGGACAGTACTTC
CSVDGPSGQYF
>.|.|TRBJ2-3|TRBV2
TGTGCCAGCAGTGTTACCGCGAAGGACGATACGCAGTATTTT
CASSVTAKDDTQYF
>.|many|TRBJ2-5|TRBV10-3
TGTGCCATCAGTGGGGGACTCAACGGGGGCTGGCGAGAGACCCAGTACTTC
CAISGGLNGGWRETQYF
>.|few|TRBJ2-1|TRBV28
TGTGCCAGCAGTCAGGAGGCCCTGCGCGCTGAGCAGTTCTTC
CASSQEALRAEQFF
>.|few|TRBJ2-2|TRBV6-1
.
CASRRNTGELFFF
>.|many|TRBJ1-2|TRBV18
TGTGCCAGCTCACCAGCGGGGATGGGGTCTAACTATGGCTACACCTTC
CASSPAGMGSNYGYTF
>.|many|TRBJ1-5|TRBV6-5
TGTGCCAGCAGCCTAAGTAATAGCAATCAGCCCCAGCATTTT
CASSLSNSNQPQHF
>.|many|TRBJ2-7|TRBV5-6
TGTGCCAGCAGCTCACCCGGGACCAACTACGAGCAGTACTTC
CASSSPGTNYEQYF
>.|many|TRBJ1-6|TRBV5-1
TGCGCCAGCAGCTTCTCCTATAATTCACCCCTCCACTTT
CASSFSYNSPLHF
>TRBD1|many|TRBJ2-1|TRBV12-3/TRBV12-4
TGTGCCAGCAGGCTCGGACAGGGTGGGTCGAATGAGCAGTTCTTC
CASRLGQGGSNEQFF
>.|.|TRBJ2-5|TRBV10-3
TGTGCCATCAGTGATAGCGGCGGACAAGAGACCCAGTACTTC
CAISDSGGQETQYF
>TRBD1|many|TRBJ2-1|TRBV29-1
TGCAGCGTTGATCCCGGGACAGGGACCTACAATGAGCAGTTCTTC
CSVDPGTGTYNEQFF
>.|many|TRBJ2-7|TRBV28
TGTGCCAGCAGTGACCGGACGGACTCCTACGAGCAGTACTTC
CASSDRTDSYEQYF
>.|many|TRBJ2-1|TRBV5-1
TGCGCCAGCAGCTTGGGACAATACAATGAGCAGTTCTTC
CASSLGQYNEQFF
>TRBD2|many|TRBJ2-7|TRBV5-1
TGCGCCAGCAGCGTACTAGCGGGAGATCGCGAGCAGTACTTC
CASSVLAGDREQYF
>.|many|TRBJ2-1|TRBV9
TGTGCCAGCAGCGTGGGAGGTCCGACTAGTCTCAATGAGCAGTTCTTC
CASSVGGPTSLNEQFF
>TRBD2|few|TRBJ2-3|TRBV6-5
TGTGCCAGCAGTCCGGGACTAGCGGATACAGATACGCAGTATTTT
CASSPGLADTDTQYF
>TRBD2|few|TRBJ2-2|TRBV10-3
TGTGCCATCAGTGGGACTAGCGGATCGAACACCGGGGAGCTGTTTTTT
CAISGTSGSNTGELFF